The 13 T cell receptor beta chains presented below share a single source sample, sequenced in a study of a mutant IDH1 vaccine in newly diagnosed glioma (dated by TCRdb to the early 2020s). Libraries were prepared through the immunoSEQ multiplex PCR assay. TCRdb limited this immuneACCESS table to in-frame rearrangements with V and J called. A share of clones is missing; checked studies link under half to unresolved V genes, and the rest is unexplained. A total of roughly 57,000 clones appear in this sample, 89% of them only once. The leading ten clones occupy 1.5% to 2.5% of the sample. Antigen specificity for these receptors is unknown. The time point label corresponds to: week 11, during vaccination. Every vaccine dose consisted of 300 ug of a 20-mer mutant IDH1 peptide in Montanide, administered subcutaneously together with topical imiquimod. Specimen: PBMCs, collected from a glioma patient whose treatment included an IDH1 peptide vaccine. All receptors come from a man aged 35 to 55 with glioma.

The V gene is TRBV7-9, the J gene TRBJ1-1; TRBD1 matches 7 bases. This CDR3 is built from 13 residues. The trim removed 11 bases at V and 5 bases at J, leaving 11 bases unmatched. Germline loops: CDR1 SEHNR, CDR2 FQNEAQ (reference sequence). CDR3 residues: CAGGDRVVTEAFF. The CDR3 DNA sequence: TGTGCCGGGGGAGACAGGGTTGTGACTGAAGCTTTCTTT. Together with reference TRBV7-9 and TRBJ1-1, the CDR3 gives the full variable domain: DTGVSQNPRHKITKRGQNVTFRCDPISEHNRLYWYRQTLGQGPEFLTYFQNEAQLEKSRLLSDRFSAERPKGSFSTLEIQRTEQGDSAMYLCAGGDRVVTEAFFGQGTRLTVV.

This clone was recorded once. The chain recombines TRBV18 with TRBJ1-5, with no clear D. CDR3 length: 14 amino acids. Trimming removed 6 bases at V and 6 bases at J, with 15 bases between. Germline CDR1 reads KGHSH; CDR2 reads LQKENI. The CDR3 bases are TGTGCCAGCTCCCACACTGATCTAAGTCAGCCCCAGCATTTT. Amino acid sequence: CASSHTDLSQPQHF. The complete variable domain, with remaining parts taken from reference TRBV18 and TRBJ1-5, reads NAGVMQNPRHLVRRRGQEARLRCSPMKGHSHVYWYRQLPEEGLKFMVYLQKENIIDESGMPKERFSAEFPKEGPSILRIQQVVRGDSAAYFCASSHTDLSQPQHFGDGTRLSIL.

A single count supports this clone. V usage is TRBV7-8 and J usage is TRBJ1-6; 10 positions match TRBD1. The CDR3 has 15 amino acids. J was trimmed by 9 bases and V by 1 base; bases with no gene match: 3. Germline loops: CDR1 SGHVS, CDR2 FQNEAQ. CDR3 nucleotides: TGTGCCAGCAGCTTAGGGGGACAGGGGAGTTCACCCCTCCACTTT. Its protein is CASSLGGQGSSPLHF. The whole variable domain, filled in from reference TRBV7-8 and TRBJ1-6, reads GAGVSQSPRYKVAKRGQDVALRCDPISGHVSLFWYQQALGQGPEFLTYFQNEAQLDKSGLPSDRFFAERPEGSVSTLKIQRTQQEDSAVYLCASSLGGQGSSPLHFGNGTRLTVT.

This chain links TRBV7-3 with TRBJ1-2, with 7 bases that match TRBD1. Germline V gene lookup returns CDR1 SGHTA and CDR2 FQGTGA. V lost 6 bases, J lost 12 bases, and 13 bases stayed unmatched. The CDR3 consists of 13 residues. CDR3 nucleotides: TGTGCCAGCAGAACAGGGGCCGTAGGTTTTGACACCTTC. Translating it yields CASRTGAVGFDTF.

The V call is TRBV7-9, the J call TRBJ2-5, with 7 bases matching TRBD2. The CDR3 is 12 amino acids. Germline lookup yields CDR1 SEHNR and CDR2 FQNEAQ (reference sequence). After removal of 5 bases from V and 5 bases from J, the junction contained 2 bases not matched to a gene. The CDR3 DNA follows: TGTGCCAGCAGCCTGACTAGCGAGACCCAGTACTTC. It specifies CASSLTSETQYF. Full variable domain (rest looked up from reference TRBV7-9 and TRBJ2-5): DTGVSQNPRHKITKRGQNVTFRCDPISEHNRLYWYRQTLGQGPEFLTYFQNEAQLEKSRLLSDRFSAERPKGSFSTLEIQRTEQGDSAMYLCASSLTSETQYFGPGTRLLVL.

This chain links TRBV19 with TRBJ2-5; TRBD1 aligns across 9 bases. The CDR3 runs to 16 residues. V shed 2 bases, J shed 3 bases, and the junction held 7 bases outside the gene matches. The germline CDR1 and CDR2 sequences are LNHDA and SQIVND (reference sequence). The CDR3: CASSILVGQGEETQYF. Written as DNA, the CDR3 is TGTGCCAGTAGTATATTGGTGGGACAGGGAGAAGAGACCCAGTACTTC.

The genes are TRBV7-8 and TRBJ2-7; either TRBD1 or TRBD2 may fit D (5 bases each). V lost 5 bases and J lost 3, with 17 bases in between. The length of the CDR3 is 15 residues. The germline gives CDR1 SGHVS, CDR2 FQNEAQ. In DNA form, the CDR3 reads TGTGCCAGCAGCCCGCGAGGGAGTAGGGGCTACGAGCAGTACTTC. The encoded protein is CASSPRGSRGYEQYF.

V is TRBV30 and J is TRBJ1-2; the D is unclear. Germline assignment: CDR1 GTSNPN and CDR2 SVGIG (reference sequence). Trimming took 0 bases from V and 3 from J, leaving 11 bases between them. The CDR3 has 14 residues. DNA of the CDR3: TGTGCCTGGAGTGTATTGTCGGGGTACTATGGCTACACCTTC. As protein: CAWSVLSGYYGYTF.

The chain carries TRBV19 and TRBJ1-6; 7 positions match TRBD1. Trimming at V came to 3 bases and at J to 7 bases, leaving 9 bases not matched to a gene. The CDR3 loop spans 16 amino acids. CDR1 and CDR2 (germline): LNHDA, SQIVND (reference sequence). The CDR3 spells CASSMGQGVPNSPLHF. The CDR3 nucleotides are TGTGCCAGTAGTATGGGCCAGGGGGTCCCCAATTCACCCCTCCACTTT.

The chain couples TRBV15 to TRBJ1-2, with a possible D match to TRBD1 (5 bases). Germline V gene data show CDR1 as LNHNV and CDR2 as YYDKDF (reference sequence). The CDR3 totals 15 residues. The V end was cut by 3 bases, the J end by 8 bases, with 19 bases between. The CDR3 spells CATSRALQGAGGYTF. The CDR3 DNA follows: TGTGCCACCAGCAGGGCTCTTCAAGGGGCCGGCGGCTACACCTTC.

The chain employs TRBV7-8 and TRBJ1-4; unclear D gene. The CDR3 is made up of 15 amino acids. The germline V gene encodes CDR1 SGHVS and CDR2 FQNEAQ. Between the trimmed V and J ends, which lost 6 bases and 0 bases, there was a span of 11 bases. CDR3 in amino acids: CASSPRTATNEKLFF. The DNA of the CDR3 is TGTGCCAGCAGTCCGAGGACGGCAACTAATGAAAAACTGTTTTTT.

CDR3 sequence: CASSLGLAGIGYNEQFF. Here the CDR3 DNA reads TGTGCCAGCAGCTTAGGACTAGCGGGGATCGGCTACAATGAGCAGTTCTTC. This chain connects TRBV5-6 to TRBJ2-1; TRBD2 matches at 12 bases. CDR3 length: 17 amino acids. With 2 bases clipped from V and 3 bases from J, the junction kept 6 bases outside the gene matches. The germline V gene has CDR1 SGHDT and CDR2 YYEEEE.

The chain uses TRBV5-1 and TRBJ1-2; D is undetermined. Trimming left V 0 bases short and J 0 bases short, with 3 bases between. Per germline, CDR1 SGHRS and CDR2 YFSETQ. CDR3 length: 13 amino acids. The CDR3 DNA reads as TGCGCCAGCAGCTTGGAATCTAACTATGGCTACACCTTC. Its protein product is CASSLESNYGYTF.